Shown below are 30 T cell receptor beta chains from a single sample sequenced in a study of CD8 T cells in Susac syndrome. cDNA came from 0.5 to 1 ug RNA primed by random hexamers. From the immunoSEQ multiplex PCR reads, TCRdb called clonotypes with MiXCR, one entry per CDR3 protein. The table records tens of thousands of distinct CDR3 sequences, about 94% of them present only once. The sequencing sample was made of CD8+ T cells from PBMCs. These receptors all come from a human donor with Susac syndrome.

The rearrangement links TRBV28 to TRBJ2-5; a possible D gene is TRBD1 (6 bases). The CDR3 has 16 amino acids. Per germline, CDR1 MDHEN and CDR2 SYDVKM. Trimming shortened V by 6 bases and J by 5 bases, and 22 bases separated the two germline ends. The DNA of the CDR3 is TGTGCCAGCAGGGCTACCAGCGAGGGCCAGGGGGAGACCCAGTACTTC. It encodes CASRATSEGQGETQYF.

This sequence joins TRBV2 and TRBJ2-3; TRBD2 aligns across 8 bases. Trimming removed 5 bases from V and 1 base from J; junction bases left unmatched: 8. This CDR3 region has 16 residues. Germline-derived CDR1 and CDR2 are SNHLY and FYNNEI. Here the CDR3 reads CASSPSGGGGTDTQYF. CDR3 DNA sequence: TGTGCCAGCAGTCCGAGCGGGGGCGGGGGCACAGATACGCAGTATTTT.

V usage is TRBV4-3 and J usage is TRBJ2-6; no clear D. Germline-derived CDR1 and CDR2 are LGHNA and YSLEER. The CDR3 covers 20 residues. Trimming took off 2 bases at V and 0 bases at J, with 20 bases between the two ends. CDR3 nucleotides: TGCGCCAGCAGCCAATTAGATGGAATCACTGCTTCCTCTGGGGCCAACGTCCTGACTTTC. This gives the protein CASSQLDGITASSGANVLTF.

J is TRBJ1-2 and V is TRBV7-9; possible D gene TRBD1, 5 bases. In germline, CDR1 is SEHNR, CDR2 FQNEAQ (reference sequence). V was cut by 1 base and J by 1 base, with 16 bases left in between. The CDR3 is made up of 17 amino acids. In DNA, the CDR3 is TGTGCCAGCAGCTTAGTGGGCAGGGCACTATTTAACTATGGCTACACCTTC. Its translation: CASSLVGRALFNYGYTF.

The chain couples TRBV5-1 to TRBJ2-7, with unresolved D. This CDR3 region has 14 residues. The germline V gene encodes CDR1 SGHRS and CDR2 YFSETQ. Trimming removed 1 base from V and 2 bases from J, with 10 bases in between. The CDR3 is CASSLIATAYEQYF. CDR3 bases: TGCGCCAGCAGCTTGATTGCGACGGCCTACGAGCAGTACTTC.

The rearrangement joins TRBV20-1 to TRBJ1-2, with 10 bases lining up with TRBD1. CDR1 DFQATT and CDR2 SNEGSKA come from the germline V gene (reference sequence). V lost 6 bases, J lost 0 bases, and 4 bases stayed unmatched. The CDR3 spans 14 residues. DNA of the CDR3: TGCAGTGCCGGGACAGGGGCGACTAACTATGGCTACACCTTC. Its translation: CSAGTGATNYGYTF.

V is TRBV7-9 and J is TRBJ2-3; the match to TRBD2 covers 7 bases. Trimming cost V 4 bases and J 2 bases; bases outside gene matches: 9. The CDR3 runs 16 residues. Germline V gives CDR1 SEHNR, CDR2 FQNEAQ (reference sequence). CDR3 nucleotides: TGTGCCAGCAGCTCCCCGGGGGGTAGAGACACAGATACGCAGTATTTT. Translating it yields CASSSPGGRDTDTQYF.

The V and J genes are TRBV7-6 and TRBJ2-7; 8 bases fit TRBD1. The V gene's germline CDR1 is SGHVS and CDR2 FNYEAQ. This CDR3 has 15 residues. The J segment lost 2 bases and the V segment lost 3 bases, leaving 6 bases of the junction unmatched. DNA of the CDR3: TGTGCCAGCAGCTTTGGGACAGGTTTAACCTACGAGCAGTACTTC. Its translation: CASSFGTGLTYEQYF.

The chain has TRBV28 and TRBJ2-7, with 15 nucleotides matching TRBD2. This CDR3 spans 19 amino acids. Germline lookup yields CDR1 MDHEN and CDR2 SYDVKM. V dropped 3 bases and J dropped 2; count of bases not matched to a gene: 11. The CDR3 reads CASSFAWGTSGGIAYEQYF. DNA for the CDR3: TGTGCCAGCAGTTTTGCTTGGGGGACTAGCGGGGGGATAGCCTACGAGCAGTACTTC.

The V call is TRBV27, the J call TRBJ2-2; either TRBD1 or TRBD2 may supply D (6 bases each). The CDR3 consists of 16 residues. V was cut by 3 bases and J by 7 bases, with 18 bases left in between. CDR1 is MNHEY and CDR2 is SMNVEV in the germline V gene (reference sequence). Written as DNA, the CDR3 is TGTGCCAGCAGTTTTCAAGTTGGGGGGCGCAGCGGGGAGCTGTTTTTT. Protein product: CASSFQVGGRSGELFF.

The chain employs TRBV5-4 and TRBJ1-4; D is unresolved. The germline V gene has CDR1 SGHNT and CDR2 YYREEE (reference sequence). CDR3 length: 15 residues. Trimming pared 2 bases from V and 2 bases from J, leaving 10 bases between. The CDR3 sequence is CASSFSLGTNEKLFF. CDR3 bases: TGTGCCAGCAGCTTCTCATTGGGGACTAATGAAAAACTGTTTTTT.

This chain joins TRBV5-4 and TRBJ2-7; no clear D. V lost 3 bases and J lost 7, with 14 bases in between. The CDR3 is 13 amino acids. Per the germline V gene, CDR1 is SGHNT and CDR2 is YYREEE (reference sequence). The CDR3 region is CASSSDVGREQYF. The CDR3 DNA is TGTGCCAGCAGCTCGGACGTAGGGCGGGAGCAGTACTTC.

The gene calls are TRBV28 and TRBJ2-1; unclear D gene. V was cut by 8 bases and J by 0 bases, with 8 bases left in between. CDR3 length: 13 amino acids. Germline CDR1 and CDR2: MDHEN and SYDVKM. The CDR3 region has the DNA TGTGCCAGCTCGATAAGCTCCTACAATGAGCAGTTCTTC. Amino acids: CASSISSYNEQFF.

DNA for the CDR3: TGTGCCAGTTCCGAGGACAGGAGCAATGAGCAGTTCTTC. Translation gives CASSEDRSNEQFF. The chain employs TRBV28 and TRBJ2-1; 7 bases are shared with TRBD1. The V gene's germline CDR1 is MDHEN and CDR2 SYDVKM. CDR3 length equals 13 residues. V shed 9 bases and J 6 bases; nucleotides not matched to a gene: 8.

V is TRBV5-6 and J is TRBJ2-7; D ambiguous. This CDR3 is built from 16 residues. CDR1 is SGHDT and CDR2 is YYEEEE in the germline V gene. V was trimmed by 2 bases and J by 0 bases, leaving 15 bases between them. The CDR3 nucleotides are TGTGCCAGCAGCTTCCCGGACCGAAGGAGCTCCTACGAGCAGTACTTC. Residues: CASSFPDRRSSYEQYF.

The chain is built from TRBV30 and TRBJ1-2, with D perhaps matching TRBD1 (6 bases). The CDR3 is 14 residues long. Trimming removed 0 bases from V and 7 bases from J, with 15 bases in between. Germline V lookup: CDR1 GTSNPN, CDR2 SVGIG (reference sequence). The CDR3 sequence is CAWSVPGALRGYTF. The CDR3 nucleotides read TGTGCCTGGAGTGTACCAGGGGCCCTGCGTGGCTACACCTTC.

This chain's CDR3 is CASSLSGGPQETQYF. The CDR3 nucleotides read TGCGCCAGCAGCTTGTCGGGAGGCCCCCAAGAGACCCAGTACTTC. V usage is TRBV5-1 and J usage is TRBJ2-5; 7 positions match TRBD2. CDR3 length: 15 residues. With V trimmed by 1 base and J by 1 base, 4 bases remained unmatched. CDR1 and CDR2 (germline): SGHRS, YFSETQ.

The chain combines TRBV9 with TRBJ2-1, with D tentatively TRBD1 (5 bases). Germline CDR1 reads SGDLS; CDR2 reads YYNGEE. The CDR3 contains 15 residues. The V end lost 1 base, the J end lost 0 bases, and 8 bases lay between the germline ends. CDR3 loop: CASSVLGVSYNEQFF. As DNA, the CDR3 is TGTGCCAGCAGCGTATTAGGGGTCTCCTACAATGAGCAGTTCTTC.

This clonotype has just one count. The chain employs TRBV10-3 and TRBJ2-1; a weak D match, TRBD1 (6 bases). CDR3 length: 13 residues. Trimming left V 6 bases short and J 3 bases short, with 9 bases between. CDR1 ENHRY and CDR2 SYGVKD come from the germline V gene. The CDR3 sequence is CAISEDSYNEQFF. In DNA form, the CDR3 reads TGTGCCATCAGCGAGGACAGCTACAATGAGCAGTTCTTC.

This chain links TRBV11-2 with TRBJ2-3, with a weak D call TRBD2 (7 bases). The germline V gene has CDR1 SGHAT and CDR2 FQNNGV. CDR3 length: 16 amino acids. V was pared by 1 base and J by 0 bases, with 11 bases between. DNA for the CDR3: TGTGCCAGCAGCTTAGGCGGGGGCCTAAGCACAGATACGCAGTATTTT. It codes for CASSLGGGLSTDTQYF.

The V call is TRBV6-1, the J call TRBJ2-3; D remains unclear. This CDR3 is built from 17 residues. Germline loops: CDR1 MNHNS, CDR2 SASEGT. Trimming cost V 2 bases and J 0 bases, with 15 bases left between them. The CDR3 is CASSESGSSPSTDTQYF. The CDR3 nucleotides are TGTGCCAGCAGTGAATCCGGATCTAGTCCTAGCACAGATACGCAGTATTTT.

In DNA, the CDR3 is TGTGCCAGCACCGCCAGCTCCGATGCAACTAATGAAAAACTGTTTTTT. Protein: CASTASSDATNEKLFF. The rearrangement uses TRBV6-6 and TRBJ1-4; D not certain. The V gene's germline CDR1 is MNHNY and CDR2 SVGAGI (reference sequence). Trimming removed 7 bases at V and 0 bases at J, with 15 bases between. This CDR3 is 16 amino acids long.

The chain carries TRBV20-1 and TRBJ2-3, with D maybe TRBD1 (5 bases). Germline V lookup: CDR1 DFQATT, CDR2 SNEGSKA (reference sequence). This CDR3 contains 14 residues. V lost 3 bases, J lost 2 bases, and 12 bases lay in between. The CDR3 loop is CSARDNRHTDTQYF. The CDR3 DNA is TGCAGTGCTAGGGACAACCGACACACAGATACGCAGTATTTT.

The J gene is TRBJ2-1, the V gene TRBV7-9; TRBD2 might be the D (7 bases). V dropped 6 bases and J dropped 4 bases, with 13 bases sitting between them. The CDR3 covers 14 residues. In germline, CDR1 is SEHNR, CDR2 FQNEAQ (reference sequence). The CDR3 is CASRHGGAYNEQFF. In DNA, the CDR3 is TGTGCCAGCAGGCATGGGGGGGCGTACAATGAGCAGTTCTTC.

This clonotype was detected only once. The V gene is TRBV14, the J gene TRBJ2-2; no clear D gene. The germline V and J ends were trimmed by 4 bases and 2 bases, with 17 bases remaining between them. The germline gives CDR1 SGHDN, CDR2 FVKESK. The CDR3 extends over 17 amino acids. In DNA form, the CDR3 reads TGTGCCAGCAGCCCCGAAGGGCGCGCCCCAAACACCGGGGAGCTGTTTTTT. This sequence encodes CASSPEGRAPNTGELFF. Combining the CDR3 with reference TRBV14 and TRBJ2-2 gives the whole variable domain EAGVTQFPSHSVIEKGQTVTLRCDPISGHDNLYWYRRVMGKEIKFLLHFVKESKQDESGMPNNRFLAERTGGTYSTLKVQPAELEDSGVYFCASSPEGRAPNTGELFFGEGSRLTVL.

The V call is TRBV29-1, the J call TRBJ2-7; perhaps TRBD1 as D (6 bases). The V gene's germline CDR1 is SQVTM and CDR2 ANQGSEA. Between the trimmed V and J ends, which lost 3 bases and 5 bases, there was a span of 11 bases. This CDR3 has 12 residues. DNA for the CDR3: TGCAGCGTTGAGGCACAGGGCGACGAGCAGTACTTC. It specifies CSVEAQGDEQYF.

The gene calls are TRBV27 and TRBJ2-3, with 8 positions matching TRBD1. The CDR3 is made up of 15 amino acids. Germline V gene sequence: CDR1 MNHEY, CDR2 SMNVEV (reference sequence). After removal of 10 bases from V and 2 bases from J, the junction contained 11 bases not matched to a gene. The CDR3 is CATLERTGTTDTQYF. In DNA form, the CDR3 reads TGTGCCACTCTGGAGAGGACAGGGACCACAGATACGCAGTATTTT.

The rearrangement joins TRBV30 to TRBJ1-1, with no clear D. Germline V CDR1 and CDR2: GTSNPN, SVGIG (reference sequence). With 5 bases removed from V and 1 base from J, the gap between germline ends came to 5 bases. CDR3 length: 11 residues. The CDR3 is CAWGRNTEAFF. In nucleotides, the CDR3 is TGTGCCTGGGGCCGGAACACTGAAGCTTTCTTT.

CDR3 sequence (DNA): TGCAGTGCTAGAGAAGGGGGGACCTACGAGCAGTACTTC. Its protein is CSAREGGTYEQYF. The chain combines TRBV20-1 with TRBJ2-7; D is tentatively TRBD1 or TRBD2 (6 bases each). Germline assignment: CDR1 DFQATT and CDR2 SNEGSKA (reference sequence). The CDR3 has 13 residues. V gave up 0 bases and J gave up 2 bases, with 8 bases separating them.

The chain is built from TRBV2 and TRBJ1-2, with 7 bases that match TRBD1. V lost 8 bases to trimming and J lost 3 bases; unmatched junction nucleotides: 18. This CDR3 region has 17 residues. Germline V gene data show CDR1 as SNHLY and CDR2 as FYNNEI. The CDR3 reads CASGGSGTVARDYGYTF. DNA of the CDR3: TGTGCCAGCGGGGGCTCCGGGACAGTCGCGCGGGACTATGGCTACACCTTC.